The present T cell receptor (beta chain) was sequenced within a study of blood T cell repertoires in COVID-19. In the study overall: Sources were T cells, B-cell-depleted T cells, or PBMCs; the material itself was cDNA or gDNA.

Per the original methods: Scientists estimated how many nucleated cells there were by amplifying reference gene primers. Method: immunoSEQ multiplex PCR; TCRdb's copy keeps in-frame clones and lacks some. That table gives V, J and clone size, and the DNA gave D and trimming. The profile shows a few hundred thousand clones, about four fifths of them singletons. This CDR3 has 16 amino acids. Trimming left V 0 bases short and J 0 bases short, with 9 bases between. Germline V CDR1 and CDR2: MNHEY, SMNVEV (reference sequence). This clone was seen only a few times. The material sequenced was peripheral blood. This TCR was recovered from a man aged 25 to 45 who had recovered from COVID-19. This sequence joins TRBV27 and TRBJ2-1; D remains ambiguous. The CDR3 nucleotides are TGTGCCAGCAGTTTATCGGTATTTAGCTCCTACAATGAGCAGTTCTTC. Encoded protein: CASSLSVFSSYNEQFF.